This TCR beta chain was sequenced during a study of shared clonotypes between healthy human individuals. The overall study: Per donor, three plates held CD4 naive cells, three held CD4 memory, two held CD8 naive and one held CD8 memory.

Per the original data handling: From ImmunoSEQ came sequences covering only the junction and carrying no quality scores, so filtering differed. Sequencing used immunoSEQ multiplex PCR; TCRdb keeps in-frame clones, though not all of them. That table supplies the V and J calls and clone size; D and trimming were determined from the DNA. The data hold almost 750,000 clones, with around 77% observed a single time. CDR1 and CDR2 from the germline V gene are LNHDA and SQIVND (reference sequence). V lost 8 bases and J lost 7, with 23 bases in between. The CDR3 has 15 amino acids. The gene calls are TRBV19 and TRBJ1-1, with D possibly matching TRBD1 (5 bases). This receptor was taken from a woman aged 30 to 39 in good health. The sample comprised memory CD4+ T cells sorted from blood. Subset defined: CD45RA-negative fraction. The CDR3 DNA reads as TGTGCCAGTCAAGACGGGACCACGGGTGGGGTTGAAGCTTTCTTT. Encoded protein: CASQDGTTGGVEAFF.